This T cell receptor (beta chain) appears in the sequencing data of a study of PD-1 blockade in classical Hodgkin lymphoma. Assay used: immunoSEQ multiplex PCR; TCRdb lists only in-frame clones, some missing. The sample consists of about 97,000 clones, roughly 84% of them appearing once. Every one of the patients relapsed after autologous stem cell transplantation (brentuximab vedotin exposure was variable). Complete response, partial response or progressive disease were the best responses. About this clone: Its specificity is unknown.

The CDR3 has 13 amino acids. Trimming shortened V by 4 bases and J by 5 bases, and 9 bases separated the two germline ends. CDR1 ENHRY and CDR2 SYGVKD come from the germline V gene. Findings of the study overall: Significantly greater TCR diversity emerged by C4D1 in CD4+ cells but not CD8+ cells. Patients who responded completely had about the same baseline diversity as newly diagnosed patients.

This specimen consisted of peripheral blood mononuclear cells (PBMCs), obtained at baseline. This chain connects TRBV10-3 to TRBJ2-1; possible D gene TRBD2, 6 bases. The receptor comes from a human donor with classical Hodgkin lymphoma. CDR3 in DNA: TGTGCCATCAGTGCCGGCGGGAACAATGAGCAGTTCTTC. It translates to CAISAGGNNEQFF.